The T cell receptor beta chain under discussion was sequenced for a study of OX40 agonist ivuxolimab in advanced cancers. Looking at the study overall: Patients achieving partial responses numbered three: one hepatocellular carcinoma case and two cutaneous melanoma cases. Study results and limitations: Certain nonresponding patients likewise had low normalized T-cell clonal expansion. At doses 0.1 to 3.0 mg/kg, CD4+ and CD8+ clones expanded.

Concerning this clone: The antigen remains unidentified.

Libraries were prepared by immunoSEQ multiplex PCR; TCRdb keeps only in-frame clonotypes and omits some of them. The sample yields over 85,000 clones, roughly nine tenths seen once. The source material was CD4+ or CD8+ T cells sorted from blood, sampled in a trial of the OX40 agonist ivuxolimab. The origin of this receptor is an adult with an advanced solid tumor such as melanoma, head and neck, liver or kidney cancer.

The CDR3 protein is CASSETGGQPQHF. In nucleotides, the CDR3 is TGTGCCAGCAGTGAAACAGGGGGGCAGCCCCAGCATTTT. This chain connects TRBV28 to TRBJ1-5; 8 bases fit TRBD1. This CDR3 comprises 13 residues. Germline V lookup: CDR1 MDHEN, CDR2 SYDVKM. V dropped 5 bases and J dropped 7; count of bases not matched to a gene: 4.